This TCR beta chain was sequenced in a study of naive and memory T cell subsets. General observations from the study: Naive and memory repertoire findings lacked a ground truth for validation. Possibly reflecting memory cells re-expressing CD45RA, a few larger clonotypes occurred in naive repertoires, especially CD8. TCR counts from RNA may reflect activation-linked expression changes.

With respect to this clonotype: Its specificity is unknown.

Both TRBC1 and TRBC2 were covered by a beta constant-region primer of two equimolar oligonucleotides. Nested alpha and beta constant-region primers with the SP2 primer drove four PCR rounds on ligated cDNA. TCRdb called the UMI-ligation and nested PCR reads again in MiXCR, with one record for every CDR3 protein. The profile shows about 140,000 distinct CDR3 sequences, approximately 21% of them singletons. The TCR sequence derives from a human donor in good health. Source material: naive CD8+ T cells from blood.

The CDR3 sequence is CASSPYQSSYNEQFF. In DNA, the CDR3 is TGTGCCAGCAGTCCCTACCAGAGCTCCTACAATGAGCAGTTCTTC. This sequence joins TRBV27 and TRBJ2-1; D gene uncertain. V was trimmed by 5 bases and J by 0 bases, leaving 11 bases between them. The CDR3 is made up of 15 amino acids. Germline V gene lookup returns CDR1 MNHEY and CDR2 SMNVEV (reference sequence).